Below are 24 T cell receptor beta chains sequenced from a single sample in a study of early T cells in non-severe SARS-CoV-2 infection. TCRdb recomputed calls from the 5' RACE reads with MiXCR, one row per CDR3 protein. The sample comprises 70,000 to 85,000 distinct CDR3 sequences, approximately 12% of which are singletons, and about 16% rests with the top ten. The input for sequencing was whole blood, taken at baseline. Source of these receptors: an adult who was a healthcare worker with PCR-confirmed SARS-CoV-2 infection or an uninfected control (not recorded which). The donor label of this sample is uncertain.

The chain joins TRBV19 to TRBJ2-5; D gene ambiguous. V was clipped by 7 bases and J by 2 bases, with 17 bases between them. This CDR3 contains 15 residues. Germline CDR1 LNHDA, CDR2 SQIVND (reference sequence). This CDR3 is CASTNGAANQETQYF. CDR3 in DNA: TGTGCCAGTACCAACGGAGCAGCTAATCAAGAGACCCAGTACTTC.

The table lists this clonotype with many counts. CDR3 nucleotide sequence: TGTGCCAGCAGCTTTGACTCGAACACAGATACGCAGTATTTT. Translating gives CASSFDSNTDTQYF. The chain carries TRBV7-3 and TRBJ2-3; D is undetermined. The CDR3 runs to 14 residues. The germline CDR1 and CDR2 sequences are SGHTA and FQGTGA. Trimming left V 3 bases short and J 2 bases short, with 9 bases between.

The sample holds a few counts of this clonotype. The gene calls are TRBV5-6 and TRBJ2-5, with D tentatively TRBD2 (6 bases). The V end lost 5 bases, the J end lost 5 bases, and 16 bases lay between the germline ends. Germline V gives CDR1 SGHDT, CDR2 YYEEEE. This CDR3 has 14 residues. For the CDR3, the DNA is TGTGCCAGCAGTCACCCAAGGAGGGCGGAGACCCAGTACTTC. Translated, it gives CASSHPRRAETQYF.

The chain employs TRBV19 and TRBJ1-6; a possible D gene is TRBD1 (6 bases). Germline-derived CDR1 and CDR2 are LNHDA and SQIVND (reference sequence). Trimming left V 9 bases short and J 6 bases short, with 15 bases between. CDR3 size: 14 residues. The CDR3 DNA sequence: TGTGCCAGCGGCAGGGGCGGTGGTAATTCACCCCTCCACTTT. It specifies CASGRGGGNSPLHF.

As for this clonotype: A read error may be the cause here, since a much bigger clone is one base away. The chain carries TRBV19 and TRBJ1-2; D is unresolved. The germline V gene encodes CDR1 LNHDA and CDR2 SQIVND (reference sequence). The CDR3 is 14 amino acids. The germline V and J ends were trimmed by 9 bases and 8 bases, with 22 bases remaining between them. CDR3 DNA: TGTGCCAGACGCCCGTACCCCATCTCATGCGGCTACACCTTC. This sequence encodes CARRPYPISCGYTF.

The gene calls are TRBV30 and TRBJ2-3, with D possibly TRBD2 on 5 matching bases. This CDR3 contains 14 residues. Looked up from germline, CDR1 is GTSNPN and CDR2 is SVGIG (reference sequence). Trimming took off 5 bases at V and 0 bases at J, with 12 bases between the two ends. CDR3 nucleotide sequence: TGTGCCTGGGTCCGGGAATCAAGCACAGATACGCAGTATTTT. This sequence encodes CAWVRESSTDTQYF.

This clonotype was counted a few times. This chain joins TRBV27 and TRBJ1-6; D is unclear. The CDR3 runs to 11 residues. Germline-derived CDR1 and CDR2 are MNHEY and SMNVEV (reference sequence). Trimming removed 8 bases at V and 7 bases at J, with 6 bases between. The CDR3 region is CASGSNSPLHF. Here the CDR3 DNA reads TGTGCCAGCGGATCAAATTCACCCCTCCACTTT.

The chain recombines TRBV7-2 with TRBJ2-1; 9 nucleotides align to TRBD2. The CDR3 loop spans 19 amino acids. V was pared by 4 bases and J by 0 bases, with 13 bases of the junction left unmatched. The germline gives CDR1 SGHTA, CDR2 FQGNSA. CDR3 loop: CASSYVRTKRGASYNEQFF. For the CDR3, the DNA is TGTGCCAGCAGCTACGTACGGACTAAGCGGGGGGCCTCCTACAATGAGCAGTTCTTC.

The chain employs TRBV4-2 and TRBJ2-3; TRBD2 matches 12 bases. Trimming removed 0 bases from V and 0 bases from J; junction bases left unmatched: 7. The CDR3 has 19 amino acids. Germline lookup yields CDR1 LGHNA and CDR2 YNFKEQ. CDR3 sequence: CASSQDRASGGASTDTQYF. The DNA of the CDR3 is TGTGCCAGCAGCCAAGATCGGGCTAGCGGGGGGGCCAGCACAGATACGCAGTATTTT.

V is TRBV9 and J is TRBJ2-1, with D possibly TRBD2 on 5 matching bases. Germline CDR1 SGDLS, CDR2 YYNGEE. The CDR3 extends over 15 amino acids. Trimming removed 4 bases at V and 5 bases at J, with 16 bases between. DNA of the CDR3: TGTGCCAGCAGCCCCCGAAATAGCGCCCACAATGAGCAGTTCTTC. Translating gives CASSPRNSAHNEQFF.

This clonotype showed up many times. This sequence joins TRBV2 and TRBJ2-3; 7 bases map to TRBD2. The CDR3 sequence is 13 residues long. Germline CDR1 is SNHLY and CDR2 is FYNNEI. V lost 5 bases and J lost 7; bases outside the gene matches: 6. This CDR3 reads CASSPGTIHTQYF. CDR3 DNA: TGTGCCAGCAGTCCCGGGACTATACATACGCAGTATTTT.

This clonotype was counted a few times. The chain has TRBV29-1 and TRBJ2-1; D gene uncertain. The CDR3 contains 10 residues. Looked up from germline, CDR1 is SQVTM and CDR2 is ANQGSEA. The ends were cut back, 7 bases at V and 9 bases at J, with 10 bases in the middle. CDR3 bases: TGCAGCGCAGGAGTGGGTGAGCAGTTCTTC. It encodes CSAGVGEQFF.

With regard to this clonotype: The junction departs from germline at one end; a sequencing error may be responsible. This sequence joins TRBV12-3 or TRBV12-4 and TRBJ1-2; D is unresolved. The CDR3 contains 12 residues. In nucleotides, the CDR3 is TGTGCCGGCAGTTTACACACTCATGGCTACACCTTC. Its translation is CAGSLHTHGYTF.

This clonotype was picked up a small number of times. The gene calls are TRBV7-6 and TRBJ2-7; the D is unclear. V lost 1 base to trimming and J lost 2 bases, with 9 bases between them. This CDR3 has 14 residues. Germline V gene sequence: CDR1 SGHVS, CDR2 FNYEAQ. This CDR3 is CASSLDDGTYEQYF. CDR3 nucleotide sequence: TGTGCCAGCAGCTTAGATGACGGAACCTACGAGCAGTACTTC. The whole variable domain, remainder taken from reference TRBV7-6 and TRBJ2-7, is GAGVSQSPRYKVTKRGQDVALRCDPISGHVSLYWYRQALGQGPEFLTYFNYEAQQDKSGLPNDRFSAERPEGSISTLTIQRTEQRDSAMYRCASSLDDGTYEQYFGPGTRLTVT.

This clonotype was observed a few times. The chain employs TRBV18 and TRBJ2-1; 9 bases align to TRBD1. V lost 0 bases to trimming and J lost 4 bases; unmatched junction nucleotides: 4. The V gene's germline CDR1 is KGHSH and CDR2 LQKENI. This CDR3 has 16 amino acids. The CDR3: CASSPPGQGSYNEQFF. CDR3 DNA: TGTGCCAGCTCACCACCGGGACAGGGCTCTTACAATGAGCAGTTCTTC.

This chain connects TRBV5-1 to TRBJ1-3; tentatively, D is TRBD1 (5 bases). The V gene's germline CDR1 is SGHRS and CDR2 YFSETQ. The V end lost 4 bases, the J end lost 0 bases, and 8 bases lay between the germline ends. The CDR3 length is 14 residues. The CDR3 spells CASSLDTSGNTIYF. CDR3 in DNA: TGCGCCAGCAGCCTGGACACCTCTGGAAACACCATATATTTT.

The chain combines TRBV28 with TRBJ2-7; D is undetermined. The V gene's germline CDR1 is MDHEN and CDR2 SYDVKM. The CDR3 extends over 12 amino acids. Trimming pared 1 base from V and 6 bases from J, leaving 7 bases between. The CDR3 here is CASSLSLPEQYF. In DNA, the CDR3 is TGTGCCAGCAGTTTATCCCTCCCCGAGCAGTACTTC. The complete variable domain, with remaining parts taken from reference TRBV28 and TRBJ2-7, reads DVKVTQSSRYLVKRTGEKVFLECVQDMDHENMFWYRQDPGLGLRLIYFSYDVKMKEKGDIPEGYSVSREKKERFSLILESASTNQTSMYLCASSLSLPEQYFGPGTRLTVT.

This clonotype was recorded a few times. This chain joins TRBV12-5 and TRBJ1-1; D not resolved. The V and J ends lost 0 bases and 4 bases respectively, with 3 bases between them. CDR1 and CDR2 from the germline V gene are LGHNT and FRNRAP. The CDR3 contains 12 residues. Here the CDR3 reads CASGLVSTEAFF. The CDR3 nucleotides are TGTGCTAGTGGTTTGGTGTCCACTGAAGCTTTCTTT.

This clonotype appeared many times. The chain links TRBV7-2 to TRBJ1-3, with D hard to call. Germline values: CDR1 SGHTA, CDR2 FQGNSA. The CDR3 runs 17 residues. V was pared by 1 base and J by 0 bases, with 13 bases between. The CDR3 DNA is TGTGCCAGCAGCTTAGACCTTGCGAAAAGCTCTGGAAACACCATATATTTT. It translates to CASSLDLAKSSGNTIYF. Looking up the rest from reference TRBV7-2 and TRBJ1-3 gives the full variable domain: GAGVSQSPSNKVTEKGKDVELRCDPISGHTALYWYRQSLGQGLEFLIYFQGNSAPDKSGLPSDRFSAERTGGSVSTLTIQRTQQEDSAVYLCASSLDLAKSSGNTIYFGEGSWLTVV.

Written as DNA, the CDR3 is TGTGCCAGCAGCTTAGCCTCCGCCGGCCGTAGCGGGAGGGCCCTAAATTTGGATACGCAGTATTTT. Its protein product is CASSLASAGRSGRALNLDTQYF. This chain joins TRBV7-8 and TRBJ2-3, with 11 positions matching TRBD2. The CDR3 length is 22 residues. V dropped 0 bases and J dropped 6; count of bases not matched to a gene: 23. CDR1 is SGHVS, CDR2 FQNEAQ, per germline.

This clonotype occurred many times. The V and J genes are TRBV2 and TRBJ2-2; 9 bases fit TRBD1. CDR1 is SNHLY, CDR2 FYNNEI, per germline. The trim removed 6 bases at V and 3 bases at J, leaving 5 bases unmatched. This CDR3 is 15 amino acids long. The CDR3: CASSQWTGDTGELFF. CDR3 DNA: TGTGCCAGCAGCCAGTGGACAGGGGACACCGGGGAGCTGTTTTTT.

There are a few counts of this clonotype. The chain combines TRBV9 with TRBJ2-5, with 11 bases fitting TRBD2. The CDR3 length is 14 residues. Germline V gene sequence: CDR1 SGDLS, CDR2 YYNGEE. V lost 3 bases, J lost 4 bases, and 2 bases stayed unmatched. As DNA, the CDR3 is TGTGCCAGCAGCGGCGGACTAGCGGGAGAGACCCAGTACTTC. Protein sequence: CASSGGLAGETQYF.

This clonotype was seen a handful of times. This chain connects TRBV4-1 to TRBJ1-2; possibly TRBD1 for D (6 bases). Germline assignment: CDR1 MGHRA and CDR2 YSYEKL. There are 14 residues in the CDR3. V was clipped by 3 bases and J by 4 bases, with 12 bases between them. The CDR3 DNA sequence: TGCGCCAGCAGCCAGGTAGACAGGCGCTATGGCTACACCTTC. It translates to CASSQVDRRYGYTF.

This clonotype was counted a few times. This chain connects TRBV7-9 to TRBJ2-3; D uncertain. Germline loops: CDR1 SEHNR, CDR2 FQNEAQ (reference sequence). The length of the CDR3 is 15 residues. V was shortened by 3 bases and J by 4 bases, with 14 bases between the two germline ends. For the CDR3, the DNA is TGTGCCAGCAGCTTTCAAGGTGGTAGCTCAGATACGCAGTATTTT. Protein sequence: CASSFQGGSSDTQYF.